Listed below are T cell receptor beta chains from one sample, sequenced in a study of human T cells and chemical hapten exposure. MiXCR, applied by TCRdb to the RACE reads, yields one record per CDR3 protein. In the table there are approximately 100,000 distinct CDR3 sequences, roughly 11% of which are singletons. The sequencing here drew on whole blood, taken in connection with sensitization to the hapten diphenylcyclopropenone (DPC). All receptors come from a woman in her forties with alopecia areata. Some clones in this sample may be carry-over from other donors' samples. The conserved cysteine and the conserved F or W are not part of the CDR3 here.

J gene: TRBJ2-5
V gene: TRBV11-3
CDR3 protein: ASSPGQLAGRQETQY

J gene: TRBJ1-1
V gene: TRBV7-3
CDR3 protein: ASSLIRSLGKNTEAF

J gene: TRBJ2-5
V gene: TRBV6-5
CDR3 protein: ASSPATGSETQY

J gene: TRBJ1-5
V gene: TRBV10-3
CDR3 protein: AISESGLTGNQPQH

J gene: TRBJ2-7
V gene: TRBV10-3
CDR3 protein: AISEWGGGRDYEQY

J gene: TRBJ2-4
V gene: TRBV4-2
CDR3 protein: ASSQETSGKNIQY

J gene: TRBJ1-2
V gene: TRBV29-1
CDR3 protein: SVEDRRQGDYGYT

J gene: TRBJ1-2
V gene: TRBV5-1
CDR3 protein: ASSSDRNGYT

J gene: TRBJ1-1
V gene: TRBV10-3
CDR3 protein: ASTDGQVKRNTEAF

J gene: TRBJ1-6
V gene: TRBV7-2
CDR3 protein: ASSALSNSPLH

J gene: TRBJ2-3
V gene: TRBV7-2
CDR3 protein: ASSPNGAGGAHDTQY

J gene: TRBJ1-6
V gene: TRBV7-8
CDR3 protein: ASSLALDGNSPLH

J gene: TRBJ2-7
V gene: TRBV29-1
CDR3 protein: SVRQGANEQY

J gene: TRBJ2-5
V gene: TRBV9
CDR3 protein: ASSSRTGRETQY

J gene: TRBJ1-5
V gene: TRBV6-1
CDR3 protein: ASSGTWGQPQH

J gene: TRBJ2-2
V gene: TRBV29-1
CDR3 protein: SSQGASTGELF

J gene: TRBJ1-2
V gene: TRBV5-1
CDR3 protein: ASSLPSAYGYT

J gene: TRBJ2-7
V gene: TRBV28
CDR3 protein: ASSFIGDYEQY

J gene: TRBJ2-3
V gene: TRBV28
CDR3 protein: ASKGSSNGLSTDTQY

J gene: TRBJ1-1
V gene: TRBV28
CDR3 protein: ASSEGQWNTEAF

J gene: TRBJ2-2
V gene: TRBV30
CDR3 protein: AWRLTGVGELF

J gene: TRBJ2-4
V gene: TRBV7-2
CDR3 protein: ASSLGGGENIQY

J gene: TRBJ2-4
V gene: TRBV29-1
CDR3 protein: SVEPDNQRNIQY

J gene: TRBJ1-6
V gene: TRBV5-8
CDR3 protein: ASSWSPGQPNSPLH

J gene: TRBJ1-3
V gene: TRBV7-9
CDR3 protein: ASRGGTAGNTIY

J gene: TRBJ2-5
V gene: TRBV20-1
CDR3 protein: SASALGLAGAETQY

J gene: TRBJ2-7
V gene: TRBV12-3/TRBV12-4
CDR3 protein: ASRKAVGAPWEQY

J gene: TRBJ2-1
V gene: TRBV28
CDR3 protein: ASSPLAGARNEQF

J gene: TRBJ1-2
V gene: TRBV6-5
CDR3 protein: TSLGGTGGYT

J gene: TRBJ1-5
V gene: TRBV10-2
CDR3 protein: ASSRQDSNQPQH

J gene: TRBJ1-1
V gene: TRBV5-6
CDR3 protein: ASENFAGLRTEAF

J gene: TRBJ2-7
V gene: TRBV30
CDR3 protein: AWTQGAAYEQY

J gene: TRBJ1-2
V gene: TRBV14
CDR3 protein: ASSQPTHPRYT

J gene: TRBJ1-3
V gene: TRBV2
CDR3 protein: ASSEAQGRSSGNTIY